This T cell receptor (beta chain) emerged from a study of T cells after somatic rescue of genetic block. Profiling relied on immunoSEQ multiplex PCR, and the TCRdb table lists in-frame clones only, not all of them. The table shows 55,000 to 70,000 clones, with roughly 90% occurring only once. This sequence originates from a man aged 40-50 years. Material for sequencing was peripheral blood mononuclear cells (PBMCs).

The CDR3 spells CAWSPGGATQPQHF. The DNA for the CDR3 is TGTGCCTGGAGTCCGGGGGGGGCAACTCAGCCCCAGCATTTT. The J gene is TRBJ1-5, the V gene TRBV30; possibly TRBD1 for D (6 bases). The germline CDR1 and CDR2 sequences are GTSNPN and SVGIG (reference sequence). The V end was cut by 2 bases, the J end by 6 bases, with 14 bases between. This CDR3 is built from 14 residues.